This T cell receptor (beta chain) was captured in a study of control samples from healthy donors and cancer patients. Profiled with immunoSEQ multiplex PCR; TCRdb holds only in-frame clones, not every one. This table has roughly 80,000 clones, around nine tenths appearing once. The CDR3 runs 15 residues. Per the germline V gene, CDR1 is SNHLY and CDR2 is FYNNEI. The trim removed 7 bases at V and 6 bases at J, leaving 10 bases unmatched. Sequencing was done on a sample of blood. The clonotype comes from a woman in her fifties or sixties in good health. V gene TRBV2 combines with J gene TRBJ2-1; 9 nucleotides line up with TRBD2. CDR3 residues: CASNKRGAQSNEQFF. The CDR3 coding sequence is TGTGCCAGCAATAAGCGGGGGGCCCAAAGCAATGAGCAGTTCTTC.